Each of the 2 T cell receptor beta chains below was sequenced from the same sample in a study of blood T cells in healthy people across ages. The use of a sample-barcoded 5' primer and a J-beta primer mix characterized a second PCR of roughly 6 to 11 cycles. TCRdb redid the calling of the 5' RACE reads with MiXCR, one entry per CDR3 protein. The table records approximately 800,000 distinct CDR3 sequences, more than 20% of them present only once. These records were also assigned to another study, of T cells of mothers and their children.

The sample was blood. The receptors derive from a boy younger than 18 in good health.

This clonotype has a handful of counts. The chain joins TRBV6-5 to TRBJ2-1, with 14 bases identical to TRBD2. Germline assignment: CDR1 MNHEY and CDR2 SVGAGI. This CDR3 spans 15 amino acids. With V trimmed by 7 bases and J by 7 bases, 6 bases remained unmatched. The CDR3 here is CASTGLAGGQNEQFF. CDR3 nucleotide sequence: TGTGCCAGCACTGGACTAGCGGGAGGTCAGAATGAGCAGTTCTTC.

This rearrangement joins TRBV24-1 to TRBJ2-2; 7 bases map to TRBD1. Germline CDR1 KGHDR, CDR2 SFDVKD. CDR3 length: 15 residues. V shed 5 bases and J 6 bases; nucleotides not matched to a gene: 8. CDR3 in amino acids: CATSGSATGSGELFF. The CDR3 nucleotides read TGTGCCACCAGTGGGTCCGCGACAGGGTCCGGGGAGCTGTTTTTT.